The present T cell receptor beta chain was sequenced within a study of cytomegalovirus exposure and HLA in healthy donors. J was trimmed by 3 bases and V by 0 bases; bases with no gene match: 5. Germline CDR1 is LNHNV and CDR2 is YYDKDF (reference sequence). This CDR3 contains 15 residues. Repertoires were generated with immunoSEQ multiplex PCR, while TCRdb's copy carries only in-frame clones and drops some. The sample lists tens of thousands of clones, approximately 94% occurring once. This clonotype was obtained from a woman younger than 35 in good health and CMV-seropositive. V is TRBV15 and J is TRBJ2-7; TRBD1 matches at 7 bases. Sequencing was carried out using PBMCs. CDR3 in amino acids: CATSRDRDSFYEQYF. The CDR3 region has the DNA TGTGCCACCAGCAGAGACCGGGACAGTTTCTACGAGCAGTACTTC.